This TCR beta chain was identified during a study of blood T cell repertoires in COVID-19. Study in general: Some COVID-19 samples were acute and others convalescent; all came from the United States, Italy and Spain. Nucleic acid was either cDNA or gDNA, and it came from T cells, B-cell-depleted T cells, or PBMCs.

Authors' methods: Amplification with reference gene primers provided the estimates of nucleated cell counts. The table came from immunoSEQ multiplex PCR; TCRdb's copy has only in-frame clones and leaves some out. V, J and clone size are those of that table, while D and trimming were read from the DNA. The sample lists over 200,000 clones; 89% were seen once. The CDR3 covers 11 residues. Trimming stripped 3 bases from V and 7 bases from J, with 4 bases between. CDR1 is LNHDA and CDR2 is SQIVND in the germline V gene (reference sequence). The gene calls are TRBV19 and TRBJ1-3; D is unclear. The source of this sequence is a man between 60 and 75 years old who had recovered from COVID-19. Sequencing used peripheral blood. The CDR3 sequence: CASSILNTIYF. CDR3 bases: TGTGCCAGTAGTATCTTGAACACCATATATTTT.